These 10 T cell receptor beta chains came from one sample sequenced in a study of persistence of HIV-infected CD4 T cells. The immunoSEQ assay was version 4, run in survey mode. Profiled with immunoSEQ multiplex PCR; TCRdb holds only in-frame clones, not every one. The sample records tens of thousands of clones, roughly 70% being singletons. Their antigens remain unidentified. The stimulus was an HIV-1 Gag 15-mer peptide pool, roughly 1 ug/peptide/mL. Sorting of responding CD4+ T cells relied on upregulated CD40 ligand together with CD69. The material was CD4+ T cells sorted from PBMCs after approximately 19-hour stimulation, obtained from a patient who received antiretroviral therapy. The receptors shown here come from an adult man with HIV who was CMV-seropositive.

V is TRBV7-8 and J is TRBJ1-2; no reliable D call. CDR3 size: 15 residues. Trimming removed 2 bases from V and 2 bases from J, with 12 bases in between. From germline, CDR1 is SGHVS and CDR2 FQNEAQ. The DNA of the CDR3 is TGTGCCAGCAGCTTATTTTCCCGAGTCAACTATGGCTACACCTTC. Its translation: CASSLFSRVNYGYTF.

This chain links TRBV6-5 with TRBJ1-1; D gene uncertain. V was trimmed by 0 bases and J by 2 bases, leaving 13 bases between them. The germline V gene has CDR1 MNHEY and CDR2 SVGAGI. The CDR3 loop spans 16 amino acids. The CDR3: CASSYSRGGRNTEAFF. Here the CDR3 DNA reads TGTGCCAGCAGTTACTCCCGCGGAGGGAGAAACACTGAAGCTTTCTTT.

V and J are TRBV3-1 (or the pseudogene TRBV3-2) and TRBJ2-2; 7 nucleotides agree with TRBD2. The J segment lost 3 bases and the V segment lost 8 bases, leaving 3 bases of the junction unmatched. CDR3 length: 13 residues. CDR1 LGHDT and CDR2 YNNKEL come from the germline V gene (reference sequence). The CDR3 reads CASEAGYTGELFF. The CDR3 coding sequence is TGTGCCAGCGAAGCGGGGTACACCGGGGAGCTGTTTTTT.

This chain connects TRBV24-1 to TRBJ2-5; a weak D match, TRBD2 (6 bases). This CDR3 has 15 residues. Deletions cut 4 bases from V and 4 bases from J, with 15 bases between. Per the germline V gene, CDR1 is KGHDR and CDR2 is SFDVKD. The CDR3 protein is CATSDLTEGIETQYF. In nucleotides, the CDR3 is TGTGCCACCAGTGACCTGACGGAGGGCATAGAGACCCAGTACTTC.

The chain carries TRBV28 and TRBJ1-1; D unclear. The V and J ends lost 2 bases and 8 bases respectively, with 15 bases between them. Looked up from germline, CDR1 is MDHEN and CDR2 is SYDVKM. The CDR3 loop spans 14 amino acids. The CDR3 sequence: CASSLRAAREEAFF. The CDR3 DNA follows: TGTGCCAGCAGTTTACGTGCAGCGAGAGAAGAAGCTTTCTTT.

The CDR3 DNA sequence: TGTGCCAGCAGCCAAGATGCGGGGGGGGCCCACAATGAGCAGTTCTTC. This translates into CASSQDAGGAHNEQFF. The chain has TRBV4-2 and TRBJ2-1, with 9 bases matching TRBD2. In germline, CDR1 is LGHNA, CDR2 YNFKEQ. The CDR3 is 16 residues long. Unmatched junction bases numbered 5, after V lost 0 bases and J lost 5 bases.

This chain links TRBV19 with TRBJ2-3; D is perhaps TRBD1 or TRBD2 (6 bases each). The CDR3 loop spans 13 amino acids. Trimming cost V 5 bases and J 4 bases, with 10 bases left between them. Germline V CDR1 and CDR2: LNHDA, SQIVND (reference sequence). CDR3 in DNA: TGTGCCAGTAGTCCGGGGGCCCCAGATACGCAGTATTTT. Translation: CASSPGAPDTQYF. Full variable domain (outside the CDR3, taken from reference TRBV19 and TRBJ2-3): DGGITQSPKYLFRKEGQNVTLSCEQNLNHDAMYWYRQDPGQGLRLIYYSQIVNDFQKGDIAEGYSVSREKKESFPLTVTSAQKNPTAFYLCASSPGAPDTQYFGPGTRLTVL.

The chain uses TRBV19 and TRBJ1-1, with D uncertain. Germline V CDR1 and CDR2: LNHDA, SQIVND (reference sequence). V was pared by 7 bases and J by 3 bases, with 12 bases between. CDR3 length: 13 amino acids. CDR3: CASISGGYTEAFF. CDR3 coding DNA: TGTGCCAGTATCTCAGGAGGATACACTGAAGCTTTCTTT. The complete variable domain, with remaining parts taken from reference TRBV19 and TRBJ1-1, reads DGGITQSPKYLFRKEGQNVTLSCEQNLNHDAMYWYRQDPGQGLRLIYYSQIVNDFQKGDIAEGYSVSREKKESFPLTVTSAQKNPTAFYLCASISGGYTEAFFGQGTRLTVV.

The V and J genes are TRBV28 and TRBJ2-7; tentative D call: TRBD2 (5 bases). V was clipped by 7 bases and J by 2 bases, with 12 bases between them. Per germline, CDR1 MDHEN and CDR2 SYDVKM. This CDR3 spans 13 amino acids. The DNA of the CDR3 is TGTGCCAGCACCCCGGGGAGAGCCTACGAGCAGTACTTC. It codes for CASTPGRAYEQYF.

This sequence joins TRBV6-5 and TRBJ1-1; 10 bases line up with TRBD1. Germline assignment: CDR1 MNHEY and CDR2 SVGAGI. This CDR3 is built from 11 residues. Trimming removed 8 bases from V and 6 bases from J; junction bases left unmatched: 0. Here the CDR3 reads CASDRGPEAFF. For the CDR3, the DNA is TGTGCCAGCGACAGGGGGCCTGAAGCTTTCTTT.